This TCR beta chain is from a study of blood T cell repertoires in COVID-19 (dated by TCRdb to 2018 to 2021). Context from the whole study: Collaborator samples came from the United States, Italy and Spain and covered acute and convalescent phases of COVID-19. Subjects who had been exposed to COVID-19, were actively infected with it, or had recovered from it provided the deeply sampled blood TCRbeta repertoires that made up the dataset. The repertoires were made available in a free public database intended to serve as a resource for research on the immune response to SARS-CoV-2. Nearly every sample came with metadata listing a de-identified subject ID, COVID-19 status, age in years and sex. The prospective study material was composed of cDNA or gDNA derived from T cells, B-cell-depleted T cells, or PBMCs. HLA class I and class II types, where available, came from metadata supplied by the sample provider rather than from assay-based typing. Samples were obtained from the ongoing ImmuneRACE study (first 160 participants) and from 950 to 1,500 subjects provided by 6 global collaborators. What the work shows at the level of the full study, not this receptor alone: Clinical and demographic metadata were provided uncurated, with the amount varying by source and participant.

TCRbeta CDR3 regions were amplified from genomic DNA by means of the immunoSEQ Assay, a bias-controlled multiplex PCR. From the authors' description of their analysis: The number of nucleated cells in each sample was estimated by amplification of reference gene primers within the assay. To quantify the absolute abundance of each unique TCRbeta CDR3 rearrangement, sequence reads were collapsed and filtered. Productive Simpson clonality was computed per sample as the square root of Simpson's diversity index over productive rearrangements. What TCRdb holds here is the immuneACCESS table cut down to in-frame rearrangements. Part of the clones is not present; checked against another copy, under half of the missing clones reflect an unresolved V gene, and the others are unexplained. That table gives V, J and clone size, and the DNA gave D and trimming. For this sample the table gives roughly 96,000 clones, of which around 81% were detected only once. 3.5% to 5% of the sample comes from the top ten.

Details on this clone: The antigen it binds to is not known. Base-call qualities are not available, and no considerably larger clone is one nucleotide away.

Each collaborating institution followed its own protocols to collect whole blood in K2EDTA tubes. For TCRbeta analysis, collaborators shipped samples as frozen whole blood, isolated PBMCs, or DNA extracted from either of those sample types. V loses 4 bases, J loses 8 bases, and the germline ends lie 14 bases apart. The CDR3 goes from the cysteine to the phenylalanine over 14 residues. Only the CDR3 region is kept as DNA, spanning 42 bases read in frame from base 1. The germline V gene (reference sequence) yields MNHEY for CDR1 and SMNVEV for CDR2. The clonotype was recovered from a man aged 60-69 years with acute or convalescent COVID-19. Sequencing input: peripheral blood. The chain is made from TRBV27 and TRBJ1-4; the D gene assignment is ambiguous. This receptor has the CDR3 CASSWAREGEKLFF. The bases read TGTGCCAGCAGTTGGGCGAGGGAGGGCGAAAAACTGTTTTTT.